This T cell receptor (beta chain) was observed in a study of blood T cell repertoires in COVID-19. Across the study: Samples representing acute and convalescent COVID-19 were sourced from the United States, Italy and Spain. The analysed material was cDNA or gDNA that came from T cells, B-cell-depleted T cells, or PBMCs.

Original processing methods: Counts of nucleated cells, estimated from reference gene primer amplification, were obtained. The assay was immunoSEQ multiplex PCR, and TCRdb's table has in-frame clones only and misses some. The V and J calls and the clone size are those of that table, but D and trimming were determined from the DNA. The table lists more than 150,000 clones, about four fifths of them singletons. The material sequenced was peripheral blood. The sequence was obtained from a woman aged 80 or older with acute or convalescent COVID-19.

The CDR3 DNA follows: TGTGCCAGCAGTCGACCCCCCGGGACAGGGATGAGCAATGAGCAGTTCTTC. As protein: CASSRPPGTGMSNEQFF. The chain has TRBV6-6 and TRBJ2-1, with TRBD1 identical over 9 bases. Germline V gene sequence: CDR1 MNHNY, CDR2 SVGAGI (reference sequence). The junction had 14 bases not matched to a gene; V was cut back by 5 bases and J by 6 bases. The CDR3 loop spans 17 amino acids.